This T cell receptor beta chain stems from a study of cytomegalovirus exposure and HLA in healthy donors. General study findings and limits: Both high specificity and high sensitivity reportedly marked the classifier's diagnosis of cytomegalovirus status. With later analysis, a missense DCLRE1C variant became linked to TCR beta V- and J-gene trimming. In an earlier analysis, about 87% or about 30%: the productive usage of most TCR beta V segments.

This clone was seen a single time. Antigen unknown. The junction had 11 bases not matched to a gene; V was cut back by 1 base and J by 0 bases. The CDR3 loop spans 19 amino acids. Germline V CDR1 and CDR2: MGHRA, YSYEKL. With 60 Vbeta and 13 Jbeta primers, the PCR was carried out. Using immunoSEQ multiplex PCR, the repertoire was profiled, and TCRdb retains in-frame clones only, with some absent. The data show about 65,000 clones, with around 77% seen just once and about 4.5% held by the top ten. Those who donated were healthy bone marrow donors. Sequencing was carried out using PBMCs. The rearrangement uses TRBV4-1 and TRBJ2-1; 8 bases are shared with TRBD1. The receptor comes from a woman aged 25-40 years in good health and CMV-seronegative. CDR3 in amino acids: CASSQVAGGRFSSYNEQFF. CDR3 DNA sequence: TGCGCCAGCAGCCAAGTTGCAGGGGGCAGATTTAGCTCCTACAATGAGCAGTTCTTC.